These 11 T cell receptor beta chains were all obtained from the same sample, sequenced in a study of Ad26.COV2.S vaccination and SARS-CoV-2 variants. Assay: immunoSEQ multiplex PCR; the TCRdb copy retains only in-frame clones and omits some. The sample has roughly 100,000 clones, about 78% seen once; the top ten hold approximately 15%. The starting material was peripheral blood, obtained after recovery from COVID-19. The receptors stem from a human donor who had recovered from COVID-19.

Only one count was recorded for this clone. V usage is TRBV5-1 and J usage is TRBJ1-5; 11 bases match TRBD1. The germline V gene has CDR1 SGHRS and CDR2 YFSETQ. The length of the CDR3 is 14 residues. V shed 4 bases, J shed 7 bases, and the junction held 4 bases outside the gene matches. CDR3: CASSPGQGAQPQHF. The CDR3 DNA reads as TGCGCCAGCAGCCCTGGACAGGGGGCCCAGCCCCAGCATTTT. Based on the CDR3 plus reference TRBV5-1 and TRBJ1-5, the full variable domain is KAGVTQTPRYLIKTRGQQVTLSCSPISGHRSVSWYQQTPGQGLQFLFEYFSETQRNKGNFPGRFSGRQFSNSRSEMNVSTLELGDSALYLCASSPGQGAQPQHFGDGTRLSIL.

This clone was counted a single time. The rearrangement joins TRBV10-3 to TRBJ2-1; no firm D call. Germline CDR1 reads ENHRY; CDR2 reads SYGVKD. The CDR3 loop spans 13 amino acids. V lost 0 bases and J lost 7, with 7 bases in between. CDR3 DNA sequence: TGTGCCATCAGTGAGTCGGGTGGGAATGAGCAGTTCTTC. Translated: CAISESGGNEQFF.

Only one count was recorded for this clone. The chain recombines TRBV11-2 with TRBJ2-7, with D unclear. Germline-derived CDR1 and CDR2 are SGHAT and FQNNGV. The CDR3 sequence is 13 residues long. V shed 10 bases and J shed 2 bases, with 15 bases lying between them. The CDR3 coding sequence is TGTGCCACCTCGGTTGGTGAGCCCTACGAGCAGTACTTC. Protein product: CATSVGEPYEQYF.

The rearrangement links TRBV3-1 (or the pseudogene TRBV3-2) to TRBJ1-1; possibly TRBD1 for D (5 bases). Looked up from germline, CDR1 is LGHDT and CDR2 is YNNKEL (reference sequence). V was clipped by 4 bases and J by 3 bases, with 12 bases between them. The CDR3 loop spans 14 amino acids. Here the CDR3 DNA reads TGTGCCAGCAGCCCCCCCGGGGGGTACACTGAAGCTTTCTTT. As protein: CASSPPGGYTEAFF.

The count of this clone is one. The V gene is TRBV10-3, the J gene TRBJ2-1, with 10 bases identical to TRBD2. The CDR3 runs 15 residues. Germline V gives CDR1 ENHRY, CDR2 SYGVKD. V was pared by 3 bases and J by 6 bases, with 5 bases of the junction left unmatched. The CDR3: CAISDSSGGLNEQFF. The CDR3 DNA sequence: TGTGCCATCAGTGACTCTAGCGGGGGTCTCAATGAGCAGTTCTTC.

The V call is TRBV7-9, the J call TRBJ1-1; 9 nucleotides match TRBD1. V dropped 6 bases and J dropped 4; count of bases not matched to a gene: 3. Germline-derived CDR1 and CDR2 are SEHNR and FQNEAQ (reference sequence). The CDR3 loop spans 13 amino acids. The CDR3: CASSRQGGTEAFF. CDR3 nucleotides: TGTGCCAGCAGTCGACAGGGGGGCACTGAAGCTTTCTTT.

The chain uses TRBV6-5 and TRBJ1-1; no definite D call. The CDR3 totals 14 residues. The germline gives CDR1 MNHEY, CDR2 SVGAGI. The V and J ends lost 2 bases and 1 base respectively, with 8 bases between them. The CDR3 nucleotides are TGTGCCAGCAGTTACGAGGGAGGGAACACTGAAGCTTTCTTT. Translation: CASSYEGGNTEAFF.

The genes are TRBV5-1 and TRBJ2-3, with 7 bases aligning to TRBD1. V shed 4 bases, J shed 2 bases, and the junction held 4 bases outside the gene matches. CDR3 length: 14 amino acids. Per the germline V gene, CDR1 is SGHRS and CDR2 is YFSETQ. The CDR3 DNA reads TGCGCCAGCAGCCTACAGGGGTTCACAGATACGCAGTATTTT. Protein: CASSLQGFTDTQYF.

The V gene is TRBV7-3, the J gene TRBJ2-1; D is unclear. Germline V gene data show CDR1 as SGHTA and CDR2 as FQGTGA. This CDR3 contains 15 residues. Deletions cut 2 bases from V and 0 bases from J, with 8 bases between. The CDR3: CASSLWGNSYNEQFF. The CDR3 nucleotides read TGTGCCAGCAGCTTATGGGGAAACTCCTACAATGAGCAGTTCTTC.

The chain employs TRBV5-5 and TRBJ2-1; possibly TRBD2 for D (5 bases). The CDR3 spans 14 residues. The germline V and J ends were trimmed by 0 bases and 5 bases, with 9 bases remaining between them. Germline V CDR1 and CDR2: SGHKS, YYEKEE (reference sequence). CDR3 in amino acids: CASSLVLAHNEQFF. CDR3 nucleotide sequence: TGTGCCAGCAGCTTGGTCCTAGCCCACAATGAGCAGTTCTTC.

V gene TRBV15 combines with J gene TRBJ1-4; 10 nucleotides match TRBD1. The CDR3 has 16 residues. Per the germline V gene, CDR1 is LNHNV and CDR2 is YYDKDF (reference sequence). V gave up 5 bases and J gave up 8 bases; unmatched junction bases: 11. The CDR3 protein is CATSGGTGALQEKLFF. The CDR3 nucleotides read TGTGCCACCAGCGGGGGGACAGGGGCTTTGCAAGAAAAACTGTTTTTT. Based on the CDR3 plus reference TRBV15 and TRBJ1-4, the full variable domain is DAMVIQNPRYQVTQFGKPVTLSCSQTLNHNVMYWYQQKSSQAPKLLFHYYDKDFNNEADTPDNFQSRRPNTSFCFLDIRSPGLGDTAMYLCATSGGTGALQEKLFFGSGTQLSVL.